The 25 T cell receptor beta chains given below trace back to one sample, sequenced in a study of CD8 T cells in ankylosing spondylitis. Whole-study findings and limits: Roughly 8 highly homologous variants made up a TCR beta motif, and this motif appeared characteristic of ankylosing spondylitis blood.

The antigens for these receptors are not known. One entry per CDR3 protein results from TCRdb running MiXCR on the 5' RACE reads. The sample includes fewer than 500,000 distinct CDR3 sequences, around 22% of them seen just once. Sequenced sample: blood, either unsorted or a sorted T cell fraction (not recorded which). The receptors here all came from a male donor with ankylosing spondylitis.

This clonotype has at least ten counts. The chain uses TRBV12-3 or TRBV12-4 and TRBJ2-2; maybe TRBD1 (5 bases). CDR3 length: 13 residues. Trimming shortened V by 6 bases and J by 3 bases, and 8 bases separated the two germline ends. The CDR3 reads CASRWTYTGELFF. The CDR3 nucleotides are TGTGCCAGCAGATGGACATACACCGGGGAGCTGTTTTTT.

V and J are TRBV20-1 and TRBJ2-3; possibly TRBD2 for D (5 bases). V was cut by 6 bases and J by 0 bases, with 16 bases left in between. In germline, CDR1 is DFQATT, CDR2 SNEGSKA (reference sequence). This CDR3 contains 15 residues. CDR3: CSAAALAGSTDTQYF. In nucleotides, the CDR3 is TGCAGTGCCGCCGCCCTTGCGGGTAGCACAGATACGCAGTATTTT.

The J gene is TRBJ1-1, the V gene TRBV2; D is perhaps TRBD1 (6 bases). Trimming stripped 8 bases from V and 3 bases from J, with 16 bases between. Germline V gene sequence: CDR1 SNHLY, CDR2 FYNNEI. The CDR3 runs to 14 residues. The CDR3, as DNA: TGTGCCAGCTCATTCCAGGGGTCTTACACTGAAGCTTTCTTT. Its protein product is CASSFQGSYTEAFF.

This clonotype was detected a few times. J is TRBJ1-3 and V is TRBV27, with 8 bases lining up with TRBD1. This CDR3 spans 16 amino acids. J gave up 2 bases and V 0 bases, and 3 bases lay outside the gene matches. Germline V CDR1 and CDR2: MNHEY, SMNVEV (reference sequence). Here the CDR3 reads CASSLSARGPGNTIYF. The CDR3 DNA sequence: TGTGCCAGCAGTTTATCGGCCAGGGGGCCTGGAAACACCATATATTTT.

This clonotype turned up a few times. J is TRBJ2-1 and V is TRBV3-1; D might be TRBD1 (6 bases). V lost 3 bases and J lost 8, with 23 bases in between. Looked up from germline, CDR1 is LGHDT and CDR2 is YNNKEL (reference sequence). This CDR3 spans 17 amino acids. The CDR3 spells CASSHWTARATIDEQFF. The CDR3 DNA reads TGTGCCAGCAGCCATTGGACAGCCCGGGCGACAATAGATGAGCAGTTCTTC.

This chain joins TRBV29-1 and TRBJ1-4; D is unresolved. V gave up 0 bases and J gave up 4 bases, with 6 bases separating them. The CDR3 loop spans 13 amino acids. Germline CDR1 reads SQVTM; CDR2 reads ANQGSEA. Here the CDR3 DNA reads TGCAGCGTTGAAGACAGCAGTAATGAAAAACTGTTTTTT. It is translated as CSVEDSSNEKLFF. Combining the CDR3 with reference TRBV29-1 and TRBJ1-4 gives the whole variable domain SAVISQKPSRDICQRGTSLTIQCQVDSQVTMMFWYRQQPGQSLTLIATANQGSEATYESGFVIDKFPISRPNLTFSTLTVSNMSPEDSSIYLCSVEDSSNEKLFFGSGTQLSVL.

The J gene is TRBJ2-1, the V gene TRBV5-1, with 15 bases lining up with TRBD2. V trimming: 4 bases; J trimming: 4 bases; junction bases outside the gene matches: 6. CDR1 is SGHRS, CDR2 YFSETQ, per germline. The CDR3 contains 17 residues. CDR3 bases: TGCGCCAGCAGCCCGGGACTAGCGGGAGGAGCTTACAATGAGCAGTTCTTC. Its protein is CASSPGLAGGAYNEQFF.

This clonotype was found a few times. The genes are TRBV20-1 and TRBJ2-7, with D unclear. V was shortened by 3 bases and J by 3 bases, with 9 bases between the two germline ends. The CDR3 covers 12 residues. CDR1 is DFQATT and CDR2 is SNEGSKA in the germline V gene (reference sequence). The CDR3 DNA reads TGCAGTGCTAGTCCCGGCGGCTACGAGCAGTACTTC. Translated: CSASPGGYEQYF.

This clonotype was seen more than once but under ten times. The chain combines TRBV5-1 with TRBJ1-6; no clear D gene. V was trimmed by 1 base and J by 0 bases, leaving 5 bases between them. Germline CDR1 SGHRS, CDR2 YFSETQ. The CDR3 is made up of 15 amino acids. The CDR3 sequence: CASSLRSSYNSPLHF. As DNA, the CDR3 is TGCGCCAGCAGCTTGCGGAGCTCCTATAATTCACCCCTCCACTTT.

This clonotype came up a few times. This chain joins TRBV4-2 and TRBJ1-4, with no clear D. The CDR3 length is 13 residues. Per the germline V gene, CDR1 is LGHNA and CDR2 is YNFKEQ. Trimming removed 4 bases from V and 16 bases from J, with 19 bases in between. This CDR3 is CASSLETLGGRFF. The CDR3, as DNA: TGTGCCAGCAGCCTTGAGACCCTAGGAGGACGGTTTTTT.

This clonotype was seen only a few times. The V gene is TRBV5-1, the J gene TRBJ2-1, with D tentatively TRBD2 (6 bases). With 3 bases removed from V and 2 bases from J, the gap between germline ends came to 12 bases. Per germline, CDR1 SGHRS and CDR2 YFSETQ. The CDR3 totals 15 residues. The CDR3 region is CASSSLGGAYNEQFF. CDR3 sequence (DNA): TGCGCCAGCAGCTCCCTGGGCGGGGCCTACAATGAGCAGTTCTTC.

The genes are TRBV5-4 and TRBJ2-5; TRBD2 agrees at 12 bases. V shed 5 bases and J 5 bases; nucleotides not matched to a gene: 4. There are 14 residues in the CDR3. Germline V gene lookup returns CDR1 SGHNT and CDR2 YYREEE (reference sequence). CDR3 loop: CASRLGLAGETQYF. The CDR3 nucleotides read TGTGCCAGCAGATTAGGACTAGCGGGGGAGACCCAGTACTTC.

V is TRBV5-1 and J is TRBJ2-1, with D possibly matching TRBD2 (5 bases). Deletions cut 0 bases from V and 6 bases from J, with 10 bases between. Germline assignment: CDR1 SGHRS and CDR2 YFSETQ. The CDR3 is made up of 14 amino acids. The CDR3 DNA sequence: TGCGCCAGCAGCTTGGGCAGGAGGAGCAATGAGCAGTTCTTC. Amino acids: CASSLGRRSNEQFF.

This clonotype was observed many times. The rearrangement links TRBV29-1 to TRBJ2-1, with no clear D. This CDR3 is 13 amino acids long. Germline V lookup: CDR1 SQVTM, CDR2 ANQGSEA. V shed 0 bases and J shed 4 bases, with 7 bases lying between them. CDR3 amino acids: CSVEDARYNEQFF. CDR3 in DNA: TGCAGCGTTGAAGATGCCAGATACAATGAGCAGTTCTTC.

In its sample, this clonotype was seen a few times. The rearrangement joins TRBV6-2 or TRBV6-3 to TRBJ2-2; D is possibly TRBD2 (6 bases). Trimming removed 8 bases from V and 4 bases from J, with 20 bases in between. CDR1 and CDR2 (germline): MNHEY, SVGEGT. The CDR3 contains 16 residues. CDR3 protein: CASLKTGLILTGELFF. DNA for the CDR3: TGTGCCAGCCTGAAAACCGGACTAATTCTCACCGGGGAGCTGTTTTTT.

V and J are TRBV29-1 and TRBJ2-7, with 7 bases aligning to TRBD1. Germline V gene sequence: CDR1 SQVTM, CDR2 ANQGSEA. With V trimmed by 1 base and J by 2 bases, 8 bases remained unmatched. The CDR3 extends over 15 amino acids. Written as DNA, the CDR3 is TGCAGCGTTGAAGTCCGCCGGGACAGCCCCTACGAGCAGTACTTC. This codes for CSVEVRRDSPYEQYF.

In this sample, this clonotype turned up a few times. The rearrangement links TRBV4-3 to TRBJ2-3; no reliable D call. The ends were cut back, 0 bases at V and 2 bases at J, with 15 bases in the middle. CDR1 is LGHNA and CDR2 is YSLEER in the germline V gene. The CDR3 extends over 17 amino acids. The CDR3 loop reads CASSQDKQYYTTDTQYF. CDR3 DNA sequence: TGCGCCAGCAGCCAAGATAAACAGTACTACACCACAGATACGCAGTATTTT.

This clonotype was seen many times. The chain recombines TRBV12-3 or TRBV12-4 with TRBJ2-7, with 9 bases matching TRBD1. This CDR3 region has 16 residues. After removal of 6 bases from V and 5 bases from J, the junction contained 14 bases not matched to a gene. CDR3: CASSPRTGTGSNEQYF. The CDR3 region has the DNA TGTGCCAGCAGCCCCAGAACCGGGACAGGGTCGAACGAGCAGTACTTC.

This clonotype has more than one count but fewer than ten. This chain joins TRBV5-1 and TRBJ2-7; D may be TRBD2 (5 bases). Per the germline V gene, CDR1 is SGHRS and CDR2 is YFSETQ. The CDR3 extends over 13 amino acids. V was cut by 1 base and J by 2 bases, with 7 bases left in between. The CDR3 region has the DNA TGCGCCAGCAGCTTGCCTAGCACCTACGAGCAGTACTTC. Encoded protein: CASSLPSTYEQYF.

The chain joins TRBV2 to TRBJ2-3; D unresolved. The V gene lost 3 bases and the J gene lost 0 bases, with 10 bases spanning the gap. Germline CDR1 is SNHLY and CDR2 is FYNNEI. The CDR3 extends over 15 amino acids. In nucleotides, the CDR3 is TGTGCCAGCAGTGACAGGCGGTCTAGCACAGATACGCAGTATTTT. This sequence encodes CASSDRRSSTDTQYF. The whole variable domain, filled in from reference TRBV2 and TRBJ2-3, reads EPEVTQTPSHQVTQMGQEVILRCVPISNHLYFYWYRQILGQKVEFLVSFYNNEISEKSEIFDDQFSVERPDGSNFTLKIRSTKLEDSAMYFCASSDRRSSTDTQYFGPGTRLTVL.

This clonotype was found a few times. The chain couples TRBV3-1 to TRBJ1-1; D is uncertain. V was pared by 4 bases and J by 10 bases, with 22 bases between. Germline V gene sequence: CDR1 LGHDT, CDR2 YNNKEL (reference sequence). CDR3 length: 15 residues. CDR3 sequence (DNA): TGTGCCAGCAGCCGATCGCGTAAGGTTGGGGAGGGAGCTTTCTTT. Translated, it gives CASSRSRKVGEGAFF.

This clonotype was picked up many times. CDR3 amino acids: CASSVLGTDTQYF. The CDR3 DNA reads as TGTGCCAGCAGCGTACTGGGCACAGATACGCAGTATTTT. The rearrangement joins TRBV9 to TRBJ2-3; D is unresolved. The CDR3 extends over 13 amino acids. Germline CDR1 and CDR2: SGDLS and YYNGEE. The V and J ends lost 1 base and 1 base respectively, with 4 bases between them.

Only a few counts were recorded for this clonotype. CDR3 in amino acids: CASRNPLAGIYEQYF. The CDR3 nucleotides are TGCGCCAGCAGAAATCCCCTAGCGGGAATTTACGAGCAGTACTTC. The chain uses TRBV5-1 and TRBJ2-7; 9 bases align to TRBD2. J lost 4 bases, V lost 5 bases, and 10 bases had no gene match. The CDR3 spans 15 residues. Germline V gene data show CDR1 as SGHRS and CDR2 as YFSETQ.

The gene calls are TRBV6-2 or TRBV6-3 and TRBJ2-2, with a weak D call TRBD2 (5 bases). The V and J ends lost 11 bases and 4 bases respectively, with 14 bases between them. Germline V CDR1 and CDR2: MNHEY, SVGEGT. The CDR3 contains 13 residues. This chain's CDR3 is CAAGLEATGELFF. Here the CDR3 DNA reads TGTGCCGCCGGACTGGAGGCCACCGGGGAGCTGTTTTTT.

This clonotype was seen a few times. CDR3 residues: CASSGRLNRGRETQYF. CDR3 bases: TGTGCCAGCAGTGGAAGACTAAACAGGGGCCGGGAGACCCAGTACTTC. This chain uses TRBV25-1 with TRBJ2-5; 7 positions match TRBD1. The germline CDR1 and CDR2 sequences are MGHDK and SYGVNS. The trim removed 4 bases at V and 5 bases at J, leaving 13 bases unmatched. This CDR3 spans 16 amino acids.